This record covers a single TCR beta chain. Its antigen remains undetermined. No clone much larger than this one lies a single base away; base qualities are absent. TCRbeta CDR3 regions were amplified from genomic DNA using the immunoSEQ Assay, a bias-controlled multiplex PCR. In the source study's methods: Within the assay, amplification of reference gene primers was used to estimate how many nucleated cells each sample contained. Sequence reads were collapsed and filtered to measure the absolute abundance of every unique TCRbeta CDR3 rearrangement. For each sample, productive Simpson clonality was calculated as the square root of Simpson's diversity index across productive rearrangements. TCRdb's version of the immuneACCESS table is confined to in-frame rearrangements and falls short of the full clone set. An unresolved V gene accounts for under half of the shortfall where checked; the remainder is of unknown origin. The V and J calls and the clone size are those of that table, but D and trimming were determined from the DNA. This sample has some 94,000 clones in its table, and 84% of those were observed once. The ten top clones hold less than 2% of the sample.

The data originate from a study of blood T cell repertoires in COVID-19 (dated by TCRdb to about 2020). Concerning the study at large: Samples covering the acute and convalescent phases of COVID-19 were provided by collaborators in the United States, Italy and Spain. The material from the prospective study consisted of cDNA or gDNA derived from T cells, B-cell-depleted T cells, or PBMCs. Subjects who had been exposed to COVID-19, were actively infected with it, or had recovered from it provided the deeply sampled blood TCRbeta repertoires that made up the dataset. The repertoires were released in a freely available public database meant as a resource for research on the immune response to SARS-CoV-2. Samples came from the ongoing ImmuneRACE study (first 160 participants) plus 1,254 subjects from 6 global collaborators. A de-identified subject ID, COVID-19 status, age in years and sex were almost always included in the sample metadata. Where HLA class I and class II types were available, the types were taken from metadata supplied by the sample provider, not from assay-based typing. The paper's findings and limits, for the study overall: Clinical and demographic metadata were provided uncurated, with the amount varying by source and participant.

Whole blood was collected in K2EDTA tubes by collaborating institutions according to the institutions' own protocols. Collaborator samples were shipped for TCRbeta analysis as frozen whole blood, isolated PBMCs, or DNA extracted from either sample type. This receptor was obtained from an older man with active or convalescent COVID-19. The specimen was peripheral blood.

DNA sequence: TGTGCCATCAGTGGCGACAGGGAGATTCAGCCCCAGCATTTT. It translates to CAISGDREIQPQHF. Recombination linked TRBV10-3 to TRBJ1-5; 7 nucleotides in the junction match TRBD1. The CDR3 covers 14 residues, taking in both the cysteine and the phenylalanine. Only the CDR3 part of the read is kept: 42 bases, read in frame from the first base. After removal of 4 bases from V and 6 bases from J, the junction retains 6 bases not matched to a gene. The germline V gene gives CDR1 as ENHRY and CDR2 as SYGVKD.